The text below deals with one TCR beta chain. Antigen: not known. The sample is drawn from a study of yellow fever vaccine responses in identical twins. Using its own MiXCR run on the RT-PCR reads, TCRdb lists one record per CDR3 protein. The table shows about 18,000 distinct CDR3 sequences, with approximately 60% occurring only once. Trimming at V came to 7 bases and at J to 3 bases, leaving 2 bases not matched to a gene. This CDR3 is built from 13 residues. CDR1 and CDR2 from the germline V gene are MGHDK and SYGVNS. General study points: Twins reportedly mounted vaccine T cell responses that seemed partly convergent, partly personalized.

The sequence came from a woman between 18 and 30 years old who received the yellow fever vaccine. The gene calls are TRBV25-1 and TRBJ1-3, with 8 bases that match TRBD1. The material sequenced was T cells from blood (PBMCs), unsorted or a sorted subset (not recorded which), taken before or after yellow fever vaccination (not recorded which). This chain's CDR3 is CASTTGGGNTIYF. CDR3 DNA: TGTGCCAGCACAACAGGGGGTGGAAACACCATATATTTT.